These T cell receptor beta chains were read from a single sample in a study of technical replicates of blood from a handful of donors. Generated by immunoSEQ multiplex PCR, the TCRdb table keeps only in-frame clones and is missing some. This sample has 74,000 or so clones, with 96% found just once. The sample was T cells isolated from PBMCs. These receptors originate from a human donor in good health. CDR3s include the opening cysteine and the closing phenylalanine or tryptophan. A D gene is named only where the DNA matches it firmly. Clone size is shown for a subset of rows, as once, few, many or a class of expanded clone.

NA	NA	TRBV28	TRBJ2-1	TGTGCCAGCAGTTTCCCCTCCATAGCCAACTACAATGAGCAGTTCTTC	CASSFPSIANYNEQFF
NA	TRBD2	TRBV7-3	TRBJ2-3	TGTGCCAGCAGGTTCACACAGACTAGCGGTGATACGCAGTATTTT	CASRFTQTSGDTQYF
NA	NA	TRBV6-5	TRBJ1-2	TGTGCCAGCAGTCCCCGGGCCGCGGGCTATGGCTACACCTTC	CASSPRAAGYGYTF
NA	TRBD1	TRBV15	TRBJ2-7	TGTGCCACCAGCAGAACGGGACAGGGCTACGAGCAGTACTTC	CATSRTGQGYEQYF
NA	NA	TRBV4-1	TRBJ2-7	TGCGCCAGCAGCCAACAAGGGGGAGAACCGAGCTCCTACGAGCAGTACTTC	CASSQQGGEPSSYEQYF
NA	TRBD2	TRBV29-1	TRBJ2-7	TGCAGCTCCCGAATGAGCGGGAGGTTTGTCTACGAGCAGTACTTC	CSSRMSGRFVYEQYF
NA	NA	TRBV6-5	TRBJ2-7	TGTGCCAGCAATCCGGGACAGACTAGCTACGAGCAGTACTTC	CASNPGQTSYEQYF
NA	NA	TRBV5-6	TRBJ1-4	TGTGCCAGCAGCTTGGGGGACAAGGGTCATGAAAAACTGTTTTTT	CASSLGDKGHEKLFF
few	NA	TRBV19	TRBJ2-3	TGTGCCAGTAGTGTCGGGAGCACAGATACGCAGTATTTT	CASSVGSTDTQYF
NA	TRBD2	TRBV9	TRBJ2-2	TGTGCCAGCAGCGTAGTTAGCGGGACATACACCGGGGAGCTGTTTTTT	CASSVVSGTYTGELFF
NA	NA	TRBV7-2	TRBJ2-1	TGTGCCAGCAGCTTAAGTGGCGCGGGCATACAAGGACTTGGGCAGTTCTTC	CASSLSGAGIQGLGQFF
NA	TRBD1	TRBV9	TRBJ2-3	TGTGCCAGCAGCGGCAGACAGGGGGGGGCAGATACGCAGTATTTT	CASSGRQGGADTQYF
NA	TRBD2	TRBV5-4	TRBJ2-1	TGTGCCAGCAGCTTGGAGGCGGGAGGCCCCCATGAGCAGTTCTTC	CASSLEAGGPHEQFF
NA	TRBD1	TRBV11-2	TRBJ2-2	TGTGCCAGCAGCTCCGGACAGGGCGCGCTGTTTTTT	CASSSGQGALFF
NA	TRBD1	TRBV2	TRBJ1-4	TGTGCCAGCAGTGATATACCACAGGGGAATGAAAAACTGTTTTTT	CASSDIPQGNEKLFF
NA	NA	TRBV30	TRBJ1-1	TGTGCCTGGAGTTTAGGGCCAGGGTTTGGGGCTTTCTTT	CAWSLGPGFGAFF
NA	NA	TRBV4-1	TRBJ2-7	TGCGCCAGCAGCCAAGTTAAGGATAGCTTATCCTACGAGCAGTACTTC	CASSQVKDSLSYEQYF
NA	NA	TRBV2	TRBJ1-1	TGTGCCACCGCCCTCGGGATGAACACTGAAGCTTTCTTT	CATALGMNTEAFF
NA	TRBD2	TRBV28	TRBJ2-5	TGTGCCAGCAGCCAACTAGCGGGAGCTGTAGAGACCCAGTACTTC	CASSQLAGAVETQYF
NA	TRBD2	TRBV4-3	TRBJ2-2	TGCGCCAGCAGAGACGGACTAGCGGGAGCCGGGGAGCTGTTTTTT	CASRDGLAGAGELFF
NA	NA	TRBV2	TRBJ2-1	TGTGCCAGCAGTGGTCCTAGCCGGCATGAGCAGTTCTTC	CASSGPSRHEQFF
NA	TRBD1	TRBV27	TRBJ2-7	TGTGCCAGCAGAATCGGGACAGTTTCAGGTTACGAGCAGTACTTC	CASRIGTVSGYEQYF
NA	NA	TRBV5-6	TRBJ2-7	TGTGCCAGCAGCTTGGGAAGCCAGGGGGGCTACGAGCAGTACTTC	CASSLGSQGGYEQYF
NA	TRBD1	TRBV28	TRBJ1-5	TGTGCCAGCAGTAATCTAGGACAGGGGATGGATCAGCCCCAGCATTTT	CASSNLGQGMDQPQHF
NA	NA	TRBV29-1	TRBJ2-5	TGCAGCGTTGACGGTCTAGAGACCCAGTACTTC	CSVDGLETQYF
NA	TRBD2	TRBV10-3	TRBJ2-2	TGTGCCGATTGGTCGCGGGAGGTTGTCACCGGGGAGCTGTTTTTT	CADWSREVVTGELFF
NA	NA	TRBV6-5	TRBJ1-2	TGTGCCAGCAGTTACTCCGTTAACTATGGCTACACCTTC	CASSYSVNYGYTF
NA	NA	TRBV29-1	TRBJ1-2	TGCAGCGTTGAAGTTCTACAGGAGAACTATGGCTACACCTTC	CSVEVLQENYGYTF
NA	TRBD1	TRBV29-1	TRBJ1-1	TGCAGCGTCGATCTACAGGGGGCCGAAGCTTTCTTT	CSVDLQGAEAFF
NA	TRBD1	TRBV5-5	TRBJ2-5	TGTGCCAGCAGCCCCGGGTTTGACAGGGGAGTGGAGACCCAGTACTTC	CASSPGFDRGVETQYF
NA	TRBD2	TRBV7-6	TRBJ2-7	TGTGCCAGCAGCCGGACTAGCGGGCTCGATACGTTCGTCTACGAGCAGTACTTC	CASSRTSGLDTFVYEQYF
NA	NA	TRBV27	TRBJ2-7	TGTGCCAGCAGTTTATTTTTCGCTACTCGGACAGCAGACTACGAGCAGTACTTC	CASSLFFATRTADYEQYF
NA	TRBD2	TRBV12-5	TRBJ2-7	TGTGCTAGTGGTTTGTCCCCGGGACTAGGGTACGAGCAGTACTTC	CASGLSPGLGYEQYF
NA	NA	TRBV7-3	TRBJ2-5	TGTGCCAGCAGCTTCAGTGCGGACCAAGAGACCCAGTACTTC	CASSFSADQETQYF
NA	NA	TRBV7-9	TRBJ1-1	TGTGCCAGCAGCTTAGGGGGGCCTGAAGCTTTCTTT	CASSLGGPEAFF
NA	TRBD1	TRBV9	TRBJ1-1	TGTGCCAGCAGCGACAGAGAGGACAGGGTAAACACTGAAGCTTTCTTT	CASSDREDRVNTEAFF
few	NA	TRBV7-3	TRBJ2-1	TGTGCCAGCAGCTTGTCGGCGGGTCCTCCCAATGAGCAGTTCTTC	CASSLSAGPPNEQFF
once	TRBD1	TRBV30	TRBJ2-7	TGTGCCTGGAGTAGGGACAGGGGCTACTACGAGCAGTACTTC	CAWSRDRGYYEQYF
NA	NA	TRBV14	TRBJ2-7	TGTGCCAGCAGCCAAGGAGTATACGAGCAGTACTTC	CASSQGVYEQYF
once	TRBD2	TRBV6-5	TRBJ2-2	TGTGCCAGCAGTCTAGCGGGAGGGCCTTCCGGGGAGCTGTTTTTT	CASSLAGGPSGELFF